These 5 T cell receptor beta chains originate from one sample sequenced in a study of blood T cell repertoires in COVID-19. The table came from immunoSEQ multiplex PCR; TCRdb's copy has only in-frame clones and leaves some out. The sample has fewer than 80,000 clones, roughly 89% seen once. The sequenced sample consisted of peripheral blood. The receptor source for this set is a woman in her fifties or sixties with active COVID-19.

This clone has a handful of counts. The J gene is TRBJ1-5, the V gene TRBV2; 9 positions agree with TRBD1. The CDR3 sequence is 14 residues long. Trimming cost V 7 bases and J 7 bases; bases outside gene matches: 8. Germline V gene sequence: CDR1 SNHLY, CDR2 FYNNEI. This CDR3 is CASTSGTGLQPQHF. The CDR3 coding sequence is TGTGCCAGCACTTCCGGGACAGGGCTCCAGCCCCAGCATTTT.

V is TRBV19 and J is TRBJ1-3, with TRBD1 matching 9 bases. With 5 bases clipped from V and 0 bases from J, the junction kept 26 bases outside the gene matches. CDR1 is LNHDA and CDR2 is SQIVND in the germline V gene (reference sequence). This CDR3 spans 23 amino acids. CDR3 sequence reads: CASSPQLRPGQGSSSLSGNTIYF. CDR3 in DNA: TGTGCCAGTAGTCCTCAACTCCGACCCGGACAGGGGTCTTCCTCCCTCTCTGGAAACACCATATATTTT.

The chain combines TRBV30 with TRBJ1-4; TRBD1 agrees at 8 bases. Germline V gene lookup returns CDR1 GTSNPN and CDR2 SVGIG (reference sequence). After removal of 1 base from V and 7 bases from J, the junction contained 11 bases not matched to a gene. The CDR3 totals 16 residues. The CDR3: CAWSEGQDFHGEKLFF. The CDR3, as DNA: TGTGCCTGGAGTGAGGGACAGGATTTCCATGGTGAAAAACTGTTTTTT. The full variable domain, its missing parts supplied by reference TRBV30 and TRBJ1-4, is SQTIHQWPATLVQPVGSPLSLECTVEGTSNPNLYWYRQAAGRGLQLLFYSVGIGQISSEVPQNLSASRPQDRQFILSSKKLLLSDSGFYLCAWSEGQDFHGEKLFFGSGTQLSVL.

This sequence joins TRBV9 and TRBJ1-2, with D tentatively TRBD1 (6 bases). CDR1 and CDR2 from the germline V gene are SGDLS and YYNGEE. Trimming stripped 0 bases from V and 7 bases from J, with 19 bases between. CDR3 size: 16 residues. CDR3 in amino acids: CASSVGLIQGKSGYTF. The CDR3 coding sequence is TGTGCCAGCAGCGTAGGGTTGATTCAGGGGAAGAGTGGCTACACCTTC.

The rearrangement uses TRBV12-3 or TRBV12-4 and TRBJ2-1, with D perhaps matching TRBD1 (5 bases). Trimming shortened V by 6 bases and J by 6 bases, and 9 bases separated the two germline ends. The CDR3 is 12 residues long. CDR3 amino acids: CASRSDSNEQFF. The CDR3 DNA reads as TGTGCCAGCAGATCCGACAGCAATGAGCAGTTCTTC.